This is a list of T cell receptor beta chains from one sample in a study of PD-1 blockade in classical Hodgkin lymphoma. Measured with immunoSEQ multiplex PCR; TCRdb has only the in-frame clones, and not every one. The table has roughly 20,000 clones, 70% to 80% seen once. The sequenced sample was peripheral blood mononuclear cells (PBMCs), obtained before the fourth cycle of nivolumab. The source is a human donor with classical Hodgkin lymphoma. The CDR3 runs from the conserved cysteine through the conserved F or W. The D gene is left open where the match is weak. Clone size is shown for a subset of rows, as once, few, many or a class of expanded clone.

abundance	j_gene	v_gene	len	d_gene	CDR3nt	CDR3aa
once	TRBJ1-1	TRBV11-1	15	NA	TGTGCCAGCAGCTTAGCGGGGATCGGGACCACTGAAGCTTTCTTT	CASSLAGIGTTEAFF
NA	TRBJ2-3	TRBV9	16	TRBD2	TGTGCCAGCAGCTCGACCCGGACTAGCGGCACAGATACGCAGTATTTT	CASSSTRTSGTDTQYF
NA	TRBJ2-3	TRBV27	12	NA	TGTGCCAGCGGTTGGCGCGGGGAATCGCAGTATTTT	CASGWRGESQYF
NA	TRBJ2-6	TRBV6-6	13	NA	TGTGCCAGCACCATCTCTGGGGCCAACGTCCTGACTTTC	CASTISGANVLTF
few	TRBJ1-1	TRBV19	16	NA	TGTGCCAGTAGTATGGCGCCAGGGAGGATGAACACTGAAGCTTTCTTT	CASSMAPGRMNTEAFF
few	TRBJ2-2	TRBV2	14	NA	TGTGCCAGCAGTGAAGCCACGGACACCGGGGAGCTGTTTTTT	CASSEATDTGELFF
NA	TRBJ1-2	TRBV29-1	16	NA	TGCAGCGTTTACGAGTTCGGGACAAACCATAACTATGGCTACACCTTC	CSVYEFGTNHNYGYTF
NA	TRBJ2-3	TRBV19	15	TRBD2	TGTGCCAGTAGTACAGGACTAGCGTTCGGAGATACGCAGTATTTT	CASSTGLAFGDTQYF
once	TRBJ2-7	TRBV13	16	TRBD1	TGTGCCAGCAGCCCGAGAGGCGTGGGACAGGGGGTAGAGCAGTACTTC	CASSPRGVGQGVEQYF
few	TRBJ1-5	TRBV10-3	16	NA	TGTGCCATCAGTGCACGAGCAGCGGGGGTAGGCCAGCCCCAGCATTTT	CAISARAAGVGQPQHF
NA	TRBJ2-3	TRBV28	16	TRBD2	TGTGCCAGCAGTTTATGGGCGGGGGGCCGCACAGATACGCAGTATTTT	CASSLWAGGRTDTQYF
NA	TRBJ2-1	TRBV18	15	TRBD1	TGTGCCAGCTCACCTGGACAGGGGGCCTACAATGAGCAGTTCTTC	CASSPGQGAYNEQFF
NA	TRBJ2-5	TRBV7-9	14	NA	TGTGCCAGCAGCTTAGCGCAGGGGTTGGAGACCCAGTACTTC	CASSLAQGLETQYF
NA	TRBJ2-1	TRBV4-1	16	NA	TGCGCCAGCAGCCAAGTGGCGCAGAGCTCCTACAATGAGCAGTTCTTC	CASSQVAQSSYNEQFF
NA	TRBJ2-6	TRBV12-5	18	NA	TGTGCTAGTGGTATCAAAGATGCAGGACAAAGTCGGGCCAACGTCCTGACTTTC	CASGIKDAGQSRANVLTF
NA	TRBJ1-1	TRBV11-2	13	NA	TGTGCCAGCAGCTTAGTCTTCGGGGTTGAAGCTTTCTTT	CASSLVFGVEAFF
NA	TRBJ2-7	TRBV10-2	13	NA	TGCGCCAGCAGCGGGGCCAGCTCCTACGAGCAGTACTTC	CASSGASSYEQYF
NA	TRBJ2-1	TRBV5-4	15	TRBD1	TGTGCCAGCAGTTTGGACAGGGGGCTTCTCAATGAGCAGTTCTTC	CASSLDRGLLNEQFF
NA	TRBJ2-3	TRBV11-3	16	NA	TGTGCCAGCAGCTGGGGGGGCGGGGAGAGCACAGATACGCAGTATTTT	CASSWGGGESTDTQYF
NA	TRBJ2-2	TRBV5-6	17	NA	TGTGCCAGCAGCTTCCGGGGCTTAATCGCGAACACCGGGGAGCTGTTTTTT	CASSFRGLIANTGELFF
NA	TRBJ2-5	TRBV11-2	10	NA	TGTGCCAGCGGGAGTGAGACCCAGTACTTC	CASGSETQYF
NA	TRBJ2-5	TRBV5-6	16	TRBD1	TGTGCCAGCAGCTTCGGGACAGGGGCGCGGAGAGAGACCCAGTACTTC	CASSFGTGARRETQYF